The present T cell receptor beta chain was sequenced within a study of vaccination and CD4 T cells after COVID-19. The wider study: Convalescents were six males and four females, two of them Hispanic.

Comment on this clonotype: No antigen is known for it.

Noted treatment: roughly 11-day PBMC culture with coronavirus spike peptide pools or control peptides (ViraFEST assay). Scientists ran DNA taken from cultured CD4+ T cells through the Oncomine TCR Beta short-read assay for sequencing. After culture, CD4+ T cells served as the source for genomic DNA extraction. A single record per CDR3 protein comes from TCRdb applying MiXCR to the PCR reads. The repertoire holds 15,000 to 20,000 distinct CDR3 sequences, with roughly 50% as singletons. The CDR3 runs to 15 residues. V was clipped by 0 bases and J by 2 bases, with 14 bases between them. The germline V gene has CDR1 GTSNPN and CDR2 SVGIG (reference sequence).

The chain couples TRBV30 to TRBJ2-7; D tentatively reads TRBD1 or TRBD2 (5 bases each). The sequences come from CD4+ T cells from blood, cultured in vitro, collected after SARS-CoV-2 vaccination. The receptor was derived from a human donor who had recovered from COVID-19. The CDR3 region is CAWSVNGAATYEQYF. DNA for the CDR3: TGTGCCTGGAGTGTAAACGGGGCCGCTACCTACGAGCAGTACTTC.